The entry below describes one T cell receptor (beta chain). What it binds is not known. This record belongs to a study of cytomegalovirus exposure and HLA in healthy donors. In the study overall: The 90 to 150 validation repertoires, a later analysis reported, used the same platform as the 666 repertoires from the first cohort. Study-level points and caveats: Subsequent analysis revealed that first-cohort TCR clusters tended to co-occur in the approximately 120 validation repertoires. Reports indicated that the classifier achieved high specificity and sensitivity in diagnosing cytomegalovirus status.

The germline V gene has CDR1 LNHDA and CDR2 SQIVND (reference sequence). The CDR3 length is 16 residues. Losses at the gene ends were 6 bases for V and 3 bases for J; bases not matched to a gene: 9. Using immunoSEQ multiplex PCR, the repertoire was profiled, and TCRdb retains in-frame clones only, with some absent. The sample holds some 90,000 clones, 95% to 98% seen once. Input material: PBMCs. V and J are TRBV19 and TRBJ2-3; 10 bases agree with TRBD1. The TCR comes from a man in his late teens or twenties in good health and CMV-seronegative. CDR3 loop: CASSPGQGGWTDTQYF. The CDR3 region has the DNA TGTGCCAGTAGCCCCGGACAGGGGGGCTGGACAGATACGCAGTATTTT.